This T cell receptor (beta chain) was obtained from a study of cytomegalovirus exposure and HLA in healthy donors. Amplification used 60 Vbeta primers and 13 Jbeta primers. The repertoire was sequenced with immunoSEQ multiplex PCR; TCRdb's copy has only in-frame clones and lacks some. This sample carries around 170,000 clones, roughly 80% of them seen once, and the ten largest clones take 1% to 1.5%. The CDR3 is 17 residues long. After removal of 1 base from V and 4 bases from J, the junction contained 7 bases not matched to a gene. Germline values: CDR1 LGHNA, CDR2 YNFKEQ. The chain has TRBV4-2 and TRBJ2-1; 10 bases match TRBD2. This TCR came from a man aged 45-65 years in good health and CMV-seropositive. Sequenced sample: PBMCs. In nucleotides, the CDR3 is TGTGCCAGCAGCCAAGGACAGCGGGAGGGCCGGTACAATGAGCAGTTCTTC. Its protein product is CASSQGQREGRYNEQFF.